The table lists the clone carrying this T cell receptor (delta chain) with a few counts. Since a far larger clone is one base different, this is likely a read error. At the DNA level, this CDR3 is encoded by other sequences in the same sample as well. This entry comes from a study of gamma-delta T cells after stem cell transplantation. Germline-derived CDR1 and CDR2 are GEAIGNYY and EKD. CDR3 length: 22 amino acids. TCRdb reprocessed the RT-PCR reads through CATT. The sample lists some 490 delta-chain clones, approximately 9.2% occurring once. The sample was gamma-delta T cells. This TCR was sampled from a human donor. It is not recorded whose cells these are; they may come from a transplant donor. The rearrangement links TRDV2 to TRDJ3, with 12 positions matching TRDD3. The CDR3 protein is CACDTAGGYGDESSWDTRQMFF. Here the CDR3 DNA reads TGTGCCTGTGACACAGCTGGGGGATACGGTGATGAAAGCTCCTGGGACACCCGGCAGATGTTTTTC.